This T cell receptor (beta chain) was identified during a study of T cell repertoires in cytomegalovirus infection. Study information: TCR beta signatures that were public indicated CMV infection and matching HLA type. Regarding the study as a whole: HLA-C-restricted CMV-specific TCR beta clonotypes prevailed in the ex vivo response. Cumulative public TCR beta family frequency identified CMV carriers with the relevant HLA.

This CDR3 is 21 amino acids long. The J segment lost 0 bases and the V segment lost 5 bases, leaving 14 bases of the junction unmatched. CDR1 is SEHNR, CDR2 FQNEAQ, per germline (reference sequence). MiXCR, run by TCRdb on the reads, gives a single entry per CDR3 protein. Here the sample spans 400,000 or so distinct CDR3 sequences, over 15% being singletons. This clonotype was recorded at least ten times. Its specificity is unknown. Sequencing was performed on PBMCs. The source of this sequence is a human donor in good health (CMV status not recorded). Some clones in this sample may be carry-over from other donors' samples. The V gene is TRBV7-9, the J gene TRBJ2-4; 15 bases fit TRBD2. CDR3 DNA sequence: TGTGCCAGCAGCCCTCTGATGTCCCGGACTAGCGGGAGGGTAGCCAAAAACATTCAGTACTTC. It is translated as CASSPLMSRTSGRVAKNIQYF.